Listed below are T cell receptor beta chains from one sample, sequenced in a study of cytomegalovirus exposure and HLA in healthy donors. Measured with immunoSEQ multiplex PCR; TCRdb has only the in-frame clones, and not every one. The sample has around 77,000 clones, and its top ten clones hold roughly 13%. What was sequenced was PBMCs. These receptors all stem from a man aged 50 to 60 in good health and CMV-seropositive. The CDR3 runs from the conserved cysteine through the conserved F or W. D genes are given only for firm matches.

CDR3nt	CDR3aa	d_gene	j_gene	v_gene
TGTGCCAGCAGTCCCGGGACTAGCGGGATTCAGTACTTC	CASSPGTSGIQYF	TRBD2	TRBJ2-7	TRBV6-6
TGTGCCAGCAGTGGGGGCGTAGCCAAAAACATTCAGTACTTC	CASSGGVAKNIQYF	-	TRBJ2-4	TRBV28
TGTGCCAGCAGTTATGACTCCTCCGAGGCCGGGGAGCTGTTTTTT	CASSYDSSEAGELFF	-	TRBJ2-2	TRBV6-5
TGTGCCAGCAGCGCCGGGACTAGCGGTACGAAGGAGCAGTTCTTC	CASSAGTSGTKEQFF	TRBD2	TRBJ2-1	TRBV9
TGTGCCTCAGGGGGCCAACTCACAGATACGCAGTATTTT	CASGGQLTDTQYF	TRBD1	TRBJ2-3	TRBV14
TGTGCCAGTAGTATAGATCTGGGCCCTACTGGGGCTGGACTGGGAGGTGAAAACATTCAGTACTTC	CASSIDLGPTGAGLGGENIQYF	-	TRBJ2-4	TRBV19
TGTGCCAGCAGCGACGGGACAGGGTACCAAGAGACCCAGTACTTC	CASSDGTGYQETQYF	TRBD1	TRBJ2-5	TRBV9
TGCGCCAGCAGCCCGCTGGACAGAACCGCCTACGAGCAGTACTTC	CASSPLDRTAYEQYF	-	TRBJ2-7	TRBV5-1
TGTGCCAGCAGTTTATTAGCGGGAGGTGCGCGAGAGACCCAGTACTTC	CASSLLAGGARETQYF	TRBD2	TRBJ2-5	TRBV2
TGTGCCAGCAGTGAATTCTGGCGGCGGGAGGGGTCCTACGAGCAGTACTTC	CASSEFWRREGSYEQYF	TRBD2	TRBJ2-7	TRBV6-1
TGCGCCAGCAGCTTGCCCCCGGAGGGTTCCAGCACAGATACGCAGTATTTT	CASSLPPEGSSTDTQYF	-	TRBJ2-3	TRBV5-1
TGTGCCAGCAGCATGTCAGGGGTCGAAGCTTTCTTT	CASSMSGVEAFF	-	TRBJ1-1	TRBV28